This T cell receptor beta chain was identified in a study of blood T cell repertoires in COVID-19. Background on the study: Sample material is recorded as cDNA or gDNA derived from T cells, B-cell-depleted T cells, or PBMCs.

The CDR3 covers 15 residues. V lost 0 bases and J 4 bases, leaving 13 bases between the germline ends. The germline gives CDR1 SGDLS, CDR2 YYNGEE. Methods used by the authors: It was from reference gene primer amplification that nucleated cell counts were estimated. Using immunoSEQ multiplex PCR, the repertoire was profiled, and TCRdb retains in-frame clones only, with some absent. V and J calls and clone size are as listed in that table; D and trimming were resolved from the DNA. The sample has roughly 60,000 clones; 55% to 80% are singletons. The sample comprised peripheral blood. The chain uses TRBV9 and TRBJ1-1, with D hard to call. This TCR was sampled from a woman between 65 and 79 years old with COVID-19, enrolled during active disease. The CDR3 protein is CASSVAGGLGTEAFF. CDR3 nucleotides: TGTGCCAGCAGCGTAGCTGGAGGGCTGGGCACTGAAGCTTTCTTT.